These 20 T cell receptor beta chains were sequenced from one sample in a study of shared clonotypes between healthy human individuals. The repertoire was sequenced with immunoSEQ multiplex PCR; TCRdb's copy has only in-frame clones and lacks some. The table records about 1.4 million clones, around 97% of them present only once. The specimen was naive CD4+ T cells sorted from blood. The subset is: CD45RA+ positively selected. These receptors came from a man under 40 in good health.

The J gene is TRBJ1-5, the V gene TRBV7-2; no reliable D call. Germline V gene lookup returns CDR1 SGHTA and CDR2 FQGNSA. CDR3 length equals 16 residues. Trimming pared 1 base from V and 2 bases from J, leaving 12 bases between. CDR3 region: CASSLVVGVGNQPQHF. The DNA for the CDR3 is TGTGCCAGCAGCTTAGTAGTCGGGGTTGGCAATCAGCCCCAGCATTTT.

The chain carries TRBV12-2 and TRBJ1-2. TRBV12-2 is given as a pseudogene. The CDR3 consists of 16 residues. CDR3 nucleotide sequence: TGTGCAAGTCGCTCTCGCCGGGACGGCGAAAACTATGGCTACACCTTC. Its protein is CASRSRRDGENYGYTF.

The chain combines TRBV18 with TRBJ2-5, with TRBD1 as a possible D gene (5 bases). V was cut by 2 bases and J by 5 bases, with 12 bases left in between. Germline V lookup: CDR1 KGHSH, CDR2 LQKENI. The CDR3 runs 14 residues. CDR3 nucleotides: TGTGCCAGCTCACCAAAGGACATAGTGGAGACCCAGTACTTC. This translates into CASSPKDIVETQYF.

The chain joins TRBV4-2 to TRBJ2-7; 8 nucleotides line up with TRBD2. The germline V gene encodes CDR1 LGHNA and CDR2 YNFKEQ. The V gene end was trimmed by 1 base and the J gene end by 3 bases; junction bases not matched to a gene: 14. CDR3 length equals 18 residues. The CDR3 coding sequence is TGTGCCAGCAGCCAAGTTAGGACTAGCTATGCCATTTACTACGAGCAGTACTTC. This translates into CASSQVRTSYAIYYEQYF.

The CDR3 nucleotides read TGTGCCAGCGGGTCGAACCAAGAGACCCAGTACTTC. Its translation is CASGSNQETQYF. The chain recombines TRBV28 with TRBJ2-5; D uncertain. Trimming took 8 bases from V and 0 from J, leaving 7 bases between them. This CDR3 spans 12 amino acids. In germline, CDR1 is MDHEN, CDR2 SYDVKM.

The CDR3 region is CASRFWGANAEAFF. In nucleotides, the CDR3 is TGTGCCAGCAGGTTTTGGGGGGCGAATGCTGAAGCTTTCTTT. This chain connects TRBV7-2 to TRBJ1-1, with a possible D match to TRBD1 (6 bases). Trimming shortened V by 6 bases and J by 6 bases, and 17 bases separated the two germline ends. The germline CDR1 and CDR2 sequences are SGHTA and FQGNSA. The CDR3 consists of 14 residues.

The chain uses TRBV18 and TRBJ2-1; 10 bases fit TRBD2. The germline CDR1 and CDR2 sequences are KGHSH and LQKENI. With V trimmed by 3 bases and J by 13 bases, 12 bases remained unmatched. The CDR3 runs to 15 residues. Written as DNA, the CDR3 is TGTGCCAGCTCACCCACAGGTCTAGCGGGAGAGAAACAGTTCTTC. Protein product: CASSPTGLAGEKQFF.

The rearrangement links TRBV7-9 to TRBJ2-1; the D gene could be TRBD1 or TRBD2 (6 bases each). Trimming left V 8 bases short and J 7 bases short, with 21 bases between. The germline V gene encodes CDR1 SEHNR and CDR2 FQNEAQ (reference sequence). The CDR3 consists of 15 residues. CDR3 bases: TGTGCCAGCGAAAAATCCCCTGGGGGGCGGAATGAGCAGTTCTTC. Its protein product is CASEKSPGGRNEQFF.

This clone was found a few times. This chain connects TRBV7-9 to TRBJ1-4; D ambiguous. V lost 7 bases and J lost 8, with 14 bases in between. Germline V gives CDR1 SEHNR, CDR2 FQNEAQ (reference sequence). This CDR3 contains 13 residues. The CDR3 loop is CASIRSAEEKLFF. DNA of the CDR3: TGTGCCAGCATCCGAAGTGCTGAGGAAAAACTGTTTTTT.

CDR3 residues: CASSHLRDRDIYEQYF. The DNA for the CDR3 is TGTGCCAGCAGCCACCTCCGGGACAGGGATATTTACGAGCAGTACTTC. The chain is built from TRBV11-2 and TRBJ2-7; 9 bases are a match to TRBD1. Germline-derived CDR1 and CDR2 are SGHAT and FQNNGV. The CDR3 loop spans 16 amino acids. After removal of 5 bases from V and 4 bases from J, the junction contained 12 bases not matched to a gene.

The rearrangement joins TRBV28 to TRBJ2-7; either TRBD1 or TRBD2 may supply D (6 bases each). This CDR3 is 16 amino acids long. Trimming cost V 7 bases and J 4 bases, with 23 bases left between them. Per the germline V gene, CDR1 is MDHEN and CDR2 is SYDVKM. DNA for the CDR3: TGTGCCAGCACCCTAGGGGGGCAGACTAACAGATACGAGCAGTACTTC. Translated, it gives CASTLGGQTNRYEQYF.

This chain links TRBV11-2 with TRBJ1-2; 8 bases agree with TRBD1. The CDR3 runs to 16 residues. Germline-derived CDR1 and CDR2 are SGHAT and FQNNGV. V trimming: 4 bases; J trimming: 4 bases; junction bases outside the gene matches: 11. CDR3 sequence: CASSSLRDRRAYGYTF. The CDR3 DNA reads TGTGCCAGCAGCTCTCTCCGGGACAGGAGAGCCTATGGCTACACCTTC.

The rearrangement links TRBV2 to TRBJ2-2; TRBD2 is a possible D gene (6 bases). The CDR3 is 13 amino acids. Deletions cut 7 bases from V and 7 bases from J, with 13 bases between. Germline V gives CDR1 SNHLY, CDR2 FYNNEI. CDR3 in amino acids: CASTRLVIGELFF. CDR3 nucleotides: TGTGCCAGCACCCGACTAGTTATCGGGGAGCTGTTTTTT.

The CDR3 sequence: CASSGHYNQPQHF. The CDR3 DNA follows: TGTGCCAGCTCGGGACATTATAATCAGCCCCAGCATTTT. The chain joins TRBV28 to TRBJ1-5, with D possibly matching TRBD1 (6 bases). Deletions cut 8 bases from V and 4 bases from J, with 12 bases between. Germline V gives CDR1 MDHEN, CDR2 SYDVKM. This CDR3 has 13 residues.

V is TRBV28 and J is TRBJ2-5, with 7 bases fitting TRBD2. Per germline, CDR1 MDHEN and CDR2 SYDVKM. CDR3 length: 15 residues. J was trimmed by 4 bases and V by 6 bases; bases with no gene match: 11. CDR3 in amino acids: CASRSGAPARETQYF. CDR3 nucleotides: TGTGCCAGCAGGAGCGGGGCCCCAGCTAGAGAGACCCAGTACTTC.

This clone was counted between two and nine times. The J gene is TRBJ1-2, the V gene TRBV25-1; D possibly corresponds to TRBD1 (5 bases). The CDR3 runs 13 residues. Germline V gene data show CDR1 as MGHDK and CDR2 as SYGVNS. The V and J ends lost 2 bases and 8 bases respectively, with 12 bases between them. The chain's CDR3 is CASSELAAGGYTF. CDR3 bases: TGTGCCAGCAGTGAACTGGCTGCAGGGGGCTACACCTTC.

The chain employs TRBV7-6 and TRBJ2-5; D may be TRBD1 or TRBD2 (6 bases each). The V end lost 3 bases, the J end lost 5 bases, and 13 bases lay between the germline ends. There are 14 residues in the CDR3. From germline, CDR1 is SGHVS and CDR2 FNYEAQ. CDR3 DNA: TGTGCCAGCAGCTTTAATACAGGGAGGGAGACCCAGTACTTC. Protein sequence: CASSFNTGRETQYF.

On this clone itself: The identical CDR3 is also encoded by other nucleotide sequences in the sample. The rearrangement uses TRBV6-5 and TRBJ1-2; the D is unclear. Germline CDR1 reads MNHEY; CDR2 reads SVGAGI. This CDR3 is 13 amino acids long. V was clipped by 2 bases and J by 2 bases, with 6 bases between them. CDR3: CASSYGENYGYTF. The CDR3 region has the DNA TGTGCCAGCAGTTACGGGGAGAACTATGGCTACACCTTC.

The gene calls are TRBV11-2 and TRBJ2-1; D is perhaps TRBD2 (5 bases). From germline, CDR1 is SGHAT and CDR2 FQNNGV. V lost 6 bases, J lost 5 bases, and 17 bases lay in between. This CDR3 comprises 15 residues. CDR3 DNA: TGTGCCAGCAGGTGGTGGGCGCAGCGGAACAATGAGCAGTTCTTC. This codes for CASRWWAQRNNEQFF.

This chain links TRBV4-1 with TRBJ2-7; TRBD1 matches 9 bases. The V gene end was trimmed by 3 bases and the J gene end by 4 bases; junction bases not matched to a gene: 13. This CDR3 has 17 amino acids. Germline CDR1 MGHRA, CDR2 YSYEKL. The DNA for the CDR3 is TGCGCCAGCAGCCATCCAACCTCGGGGACAGGGTTTTACGAGCAGTACTTC. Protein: CASSHPTSGTGFYEQYF.